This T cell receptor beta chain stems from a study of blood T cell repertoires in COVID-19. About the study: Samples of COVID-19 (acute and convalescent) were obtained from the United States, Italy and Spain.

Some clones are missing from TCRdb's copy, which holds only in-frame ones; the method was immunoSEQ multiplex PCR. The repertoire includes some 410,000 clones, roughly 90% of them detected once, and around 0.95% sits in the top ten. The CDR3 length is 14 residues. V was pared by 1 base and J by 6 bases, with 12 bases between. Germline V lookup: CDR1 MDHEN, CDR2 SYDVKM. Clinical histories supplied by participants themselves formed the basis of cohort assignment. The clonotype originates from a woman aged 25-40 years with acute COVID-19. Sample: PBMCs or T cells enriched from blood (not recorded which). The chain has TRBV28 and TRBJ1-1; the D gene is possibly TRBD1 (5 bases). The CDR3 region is CASSLSGIWAEAFF. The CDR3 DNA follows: TGTGCCAGCAGTTTATCAGGGATTTGGGCTGAAGCTTTCTTT.